This is a list of T cell receptor beta chains from one sample in a study of blood T cell repertoires in COVID-19. Here immunoSEQ multiplex PCR was the method, and the copy in TCRdb shows in-frame clones only, minus some. Of 200,000 to 250,000 clones in the sample, roughly 90% were seen once. Material: PBMCs or T cells enriched from blood (not recorded which). Source of these receptors: a woman in her 50s in a cohort exposed to, infected with or recovered from COVID-19 (not recorded which). Both conserved end residues are part of each CDR3. D genes are given only for firm matches. The size entry is marked missing in some rows and otherwise reads once, few, many or a size class.

clone_size	j_call	d_call	v_call	cdr3_aa	cdr3_nt
NA	TRBJ1-5	NA	TRBV29-1	CSVVPRGGQPQHF	TGCAGCGTTGTGCCCCGCGGGGGGCAGCCCCAGCATTTT
NA	TRBJ1-2	TRBD1	TRBV19	CASSIKQGYGYTF	TGTGCCAGTAGTATCAAACAGGGGTACGGCTACACCTTC
NA	TRBJ2-7	TRBD2	TRBV3-1/TRBV3-2	CASSLFRGGAPYEQYF	TGTGCCAGCAGCCTCTTCCGCGGGGGGGCCCCCTACGAGCAGTACTTC
NA	TRBJ2-5	NA	TRBV7-2	CASSLVVGVETQYF	TGTGCCAGCAGCTTAGTTGTAGGGGTTGAGACCCAGTACTTC
NA	TRBJ1-2	TRBD1	TRBV18	CASSDNQDRGLGYGYTF	TGTGCCAGCTCAGACAACCAGGACAGGGGGCTGGGTTATGGCTACACCTTC
NA	TRBJ1-6	NA	TRBV3-1/TRBV3-2	CASSPTVDNSPLHF	TGTGCCAGCAGCCCGACAGTAGATAATTCACCCCTCCACTTT
NA	TRBJ1-2	TRBD1	TRBV7-2	CASSLGQANNYGYTF	TGTGCCAGCAGCCTCGGACAGGCCAATAACTATGGCTACACCTTC
NA	TRBJ1-3	NA	TRBV28	CASSYRPGTRGNTIYF	TGTGCCAGCAGTTACAGACCCGGGACAAGGGGAAACACCATATATTTT
NA	TRBJ1-1	NA	TRBV12-5	CASGFLKGGTEAFF	TGTGCTAGTGGTTTTCTTAAGGGAGGCACTGAAGCTTTCTTT
once	TRBJ1-4	TRBD1	TRBV7-9	CASSWGQEGVREKLFF	TGTGCCAGCAGCTGGGGACAGGAGGGGGTGCGAGAAAAACTGTTTTTT
NA	TRBJ1-5	NA	TRBV7-2	CASSPWSGDQPQHF	TGTGCCAGCAGCCCCTGGTCAGGGGATCAGCCCCAGCATTTT
NA	TRBJ2-7	TRBD1	TRBV11-2	CASSLAPQGAGTGEQYF	TGTGCCAGCAGCTTAGCCCCACAGGGGGCCGGTACGGGGGAGCAGTACTTC
NA	TRBJ1-2	NA	TRBV11-2	CASRSQDFYGYTF	TGTGCCAGCAGGTCCCAGGACTTCTATGGCTACACCTTC
NA	TRBJ1-6	NA	TRBV27	CASSLGQSYNSPLHF	TGTGCCAGCAGTTTAGGCCAGTCCTATAATTCACCCCTCCACTTT
NA	TRBJ1-5	TRBD1	TRBV30	CAWPRDRGRQPQHF	TGTGCCTGGCCACGGGACAGGGGGCGTCAGCCCCAGCATTTT
NA	TRBJ2-7	TRBD2	TRBV3-1/TRBV3-2	CASSQRASGGNYEQYF	TGTGCCAGCAGCCAGAGGGCTAGCGGGGGGAACTACGAGCAGTACTTC
few	TRBJ2-1	TRBD2	TRBV7-2	CASSSRGRGNNEQFF	TGTGCCAGCAGCTCGCGGGGGAGGGGAAACAATGAGCAGTTCTTC
NA	TRBJ1-2	TRBD1	TRBV30	CAWSVGARTGVANYGYTF	TGTGCCTGGAGTGTAGGGGCCCGTACAGGGGTCGCGAACTATGGCTACACCTTC
NA	TRBJ2-7	NA	TRBV5-6	CASSLPGGTSFHEQYF	TGTGCCAGCAGCTTGCCGGGCGGGACGAGTTTCCACGAGCAGTACTTC
NA	TRBJ1-2	NA	TRBV7-2	CASSRAGPGSGYTF	TGTGCCAGCAGCCGTGCCGGGCCAGGGTCTGGCTACACCTTC
NA	TRBJ1-4	TRBD1	TRBV7-9	CASSSYRGQGTNEKLFF	TGTGCCAGCAGCTCATACCGGGGACAGGGGACTAATGAAAAACTGTTTTTT
NA	TRBJ2-1	TRBD2	TRBV4-3	CASSQASGGSYNEQFF	TGCGCCAGCAGCCAAGCTAGCGGGGGTTCCTACAATGAGCAGTTCTTC
NA	TRBJ2-7	NA	TRBV11-2	CASSPKAGPYEQYF	TGTGCCAGCAGCCCCAAGGCAGGGCCCTACGAGCAGTACTTC
NA	TRBJ1-2	NA	TRBV7-8	CASSLGGPLGTGGYTF	TGTGCCAGCAGCTTGGGGGGGCCACTGGGGACGGGCGGCTACACCTTC
NA	TRBJ2-3	TRBD1	TRBV9	CASSVSGQGGDTQYF	TGTGCCAGCAGCGTCTCGGGACAGGGGGGAGATACGCAGTATTTT
NA	TRBJ2-7	TRBD1	TRBV7-2	CASSLGTGRYEQYF	TGTGCCAGCAGCTTGGGGACAGGGCGGTACGAGCAGTACTTC
NA	TRBJ2-7	TRBD2	TRBV5-1	CASSSGTSGDFFSYEQYF	TGCGCCAGCAGCTCCGGGACTAGCGGGGATTTTTTCTCCTACGAGCAGTACTTC
NA	TRBJ1-1	NA	TRBV5-5	CASSPRGFTEAFF	TGTGCCAGCAGCCCCCGGGGTTTCACTGAAGCTTTCTTT
NA	TRBJ1-2	TRBD1	TRBV5-4	CASSLGDSSYGYTF	TGTGCCAGCAGCTTGGGGGACAGTTCCTATGGCTACACCTTC
NA	TRBJ1-6	NA	TRBV12-3/TRBV12-4	CASSQVYNSPLHF	TGTGCCAGCAGCCAGGTGTATAATTCACCCCTCCACTTT
NA	TRBJ2-1	TRBD2	TRBV7-2	CASSLLAGASQVF	TGTGCCAGCAGCTTACTAGCGGGGGCTTCCCAGGTCTTC
NA	TRBJ1-2	NA	TRBV7-2	CASSLAVGGNLYGYTF	TGTGCCAGCAGCTTAGCGGTCGGGGGGAACCTCTATGGCTACACCTTC
once	TRBJ1-2	TRBD1	TRBV14	CASSQDSGGGLIGYTF	TGTGCCAGCAGCCAAGATTCAGGAGGGGGCCTGATTGGCTACACCTTC
NA	TRBJ2-3	TRBD2	TRBV19	CASRASGTDTQYF	TGTGCCAGTAGGGCTAGCGGTACGGATACGCAGTATTTT
NA	TRBJ1-2	TRBD1	TRBV4-1	CASSQDGGTGTRDYGYTF	TGCGCCAGCAGCCAAGATGGGGGGACAGGGACTAGGGACTATGGCTACACCTTC